Listed here are 17 T cell receptor beta chains from one sample, sequenced in a study of graft-versus-host responses after intestinal transplantation. The data were produced by immunoSEQ multiplex PCR, yet TCRdb's version contains in-frame clones alone and is incomplete. The table lists about 85,000 clones, roughly 80% of them singletons. No antigen has been assigned to these receptors. The material sequenced was unstimulated CD4+ T cells sorted from spleen or lymph node cells, taken before intestinal transplant. The receptor source for this set is a human donor who received an intestinal transplant.

The chain has TRBV7-9 and TRBJ2-7; 12 bases are a match to TRBD2. After removal of 5 bases from V and 5 bases from J, the junction contained 10 bases not matched to a gene. This CDR3 is built from 16 residues. CDR1 and CDR2 from the germline V gene are SEHNR and FQNEAQ (reference sequence). The CDR3 bases are TGTGCCAGCAGCCCGGTGACTAGCGGGGGCCGGGACGAGCAGTACTTC. This encodes CASSPVTSGGRDEQYF. The variable domain in full, completed from reference TRBV7-9 and TRBJ2-7, reads DTGVSQNPRHKITKRGQNVTFRCDPISEHNRLYWYRQTLGQGPEFLTYFQNEAQLEKSRLLSDRFSAERPKGSFSTLEIQRTEQGDSAMYLCASSPVTSGGRDEQYFGPGTRLTVT.

J is TRBJ2-7 and V is TRBV6-1; TRBD2 is a possible D gene (7 bases). CDR1 is MNHNS and CDR2 is SASEGT in the germline V gene. Between the trimmed V and J ends, which lost 0 bases and 5 bases, there was a span of 11 bases. The CDR3 is 14 amino acids. The CDR3 sequence is CASSEARGQDEQYF. CDR3 bases: TGTGCCAGCAGTGAAGCGCGGGGGCAGGACGAGCAGTACTTC.

This clone has just one count. The chain employs TRBV6-5 and TRBJ1-2; 11 nucleotides align to TRBD1. CDR3 length: 14 amino acids. The germline CDR1 and CDR2 sequences are MNHEY and SVGAGI. J was trimmed by 8 bases and V by 2 bases; bases with no gene match: 4. The CDR3, as DNA: TGTGCCAGCAGTTACCTGGACAGGGGGCGCGGCTACACCTTC. Its translation is CASSYLDRGRGYTF.

This clone occurred once. CDR3 sequence reads: CSVGGQAGTQYF. The CDR3 region has the DNA TGCAGCGTTGGGGGACAGGCCGGGACCCAGTACTTC. The chain combines TRBV29-1 with TRBJ2-5, with 8 bases fitting TRBD1. The germline V gene encodes CDR1 SQVTM and CDR2 ANQGSEA. Losses at the gene ends were 4 bases for V and 7 bases for J; bases not matched to a gene: 5. The CDR3 covers 12 residues.

V and J are TRBV6-5 and TRBJ2-3; D might be TRBD2 (6 bases). V lost 4 bases to trimming and J lost 6 bases, with 20 bases between them. CDR3 size: 16 residues. Germline CDR1 reads MNHEY; CDR2 reads SVGAGI. CDR3 residues: CASSSKTPGVGDTQYF. CDR3 bases: TGTGCCAGCAGTTCGAAGACCCCGGGAGTAGGCGATACGCAGTATTTT.

This chain joins TRBV28 and TRBJ1-3, with 7 bases fitting TRBD1. V was pared by 2 bases and J by 0 bases, with 4 bases of the junction left unmatched. CDR3 length equals 16 residues. Germline CDR1 MDHEN, CDR2 SYDVKM. The CDR3 protein is CASSLLGTVSGNTIYF. Here the CDR3 DNA reads TGTGCCAGCAGTTTACTCGGGACAGTCTCTGGAAACACCATATATTTT.

This rearrangement joins TRBV10-3 to TRBJ1-2, with a possible D match to TRBD1 (5 bases). Trimming took off 9 bases at V and 3 bases at J, with 14 bases between the two ends. Germline CDR1 and CDR2: ENHRY and SYGVKD. The CDR3 has 13 residues. CDR3 protein: CAIGGGRDYGYTF. DNA for the CDR3: TGTGCCATTGGCGGGGGACGGGACTATGGCTACACCTTC.

The J gene is TRBJ2-1, the V gene TRBV11-2; D is possibly TRBD2 (5 bases). The CDR3 is 14 amino acids. Germline V lookup: CDR1 SGHAT, CDR2 FQNNGV. Trimming cost V 0 bases and J 9 bases, with 12 bases left between them. The CDR3 spells CASSLDRRTGEQFF. The CDR3 bases are TGTGCCAGCAGCTTAGATAGGAGGACGGGTGAGCAGTTCTTC.

The CDR3 sequence: CASSPTGTGDSPLHF. In DNA, the CDR3 is TGTGCCAGTAGCCCTACCGGGACAGGGGACTCACCCCTCCACTTT. J is TRBJ1-6 and V is TRBV19; the match to TRBD1 covers 10 bases. The germline V gene encodes CDR1 LNHDA and CDR2 SQIVND (reference sequence). J gave up 10 bases and V 6 bases, and 9 bases lay outside the gene matches. This CDR3 contains 15 residues.

The chain is built from TRBV6-6 and TRBJ1-3; 7 nucleotides align to TRBD1. The CDR3 sequence is 14 residues long. Germline trimming cut 4 bases from V and 0 bases from J; bases unmatched to any gene: 0. Germline loops: CDR1 MNHNY, CDR2 SVGAGI (reference sequence). CDR3 residues: CASSWDSSGNTIYF. CDR3 nucleotide sequence: TGTGCCAGCAGTTGGGACAGCTCTGGAAACACCATATATTTT.

This clone occurred once. The V gene is TRBV9, the J gene TRBJ2-3; unclear D gene. Trimming cost V 3 bases and J 8 bases, with 13 bases left between them. The CDR3 loop spans 13 amino acids. Germline CDR1 reads SGDLS; CDR2 reads YYNGEE. As DNA, the CDR3 is TGTGCCAGCAGCGCGTCAGGTCCCGGTACGCAGTATTTT. Its protein product is CASSASGPGTQYF.

The chain is built from TRBV4-3 and TRBJ1-2, with a weak D call TRBD1 (5 bases). The CDR3 length is 13 residues. Germline-derived CDR1 and CDR2 are LGHNA and YSLEER. Deletions cut 3 bases from V and 8 bases from J, with 13 bases between. The CDR3 protein is CASSQEGKRGYTF. The CDR3 DNA reads as TGCGCCAGCAGCCAGGAGGGGAAGCGAGGCTACACCTTC.

The count of this clone is one. DNA of the CDR3: TGTGCCAGCAGTCGAGGAGGGTCGGGCAATCAGCCCCAGCATTTT. Residues: CASSRGGSGNQPQHF. The chain uses TRBV28 and TRBJ1-5; the D is unclear. The germline gives CDR1 MDHEN, CDR2 SYDVKM. The CDR3 has 15 residues. V was shortened by 5 bases and J by 2 bases, with 13 bases between the two germline ends.

In its sample, this clone was seen once. The V call is TRBV28, the J call TRBJ2-7; D perhaps matches TRBD2 (5 bases). The germline gives CDR1 MDHEN, CDR2 SYDVKM. The V end was cut by 4 bases, the J end by 2 bases, with 12 bases between. This CDR3 contains 14 residues. CDR3 nucleotide sequence: TGTGCCAGCAGTTCCCCCCGGCGGGCCTACGAGCAGTACTTC. Translating it yields CASSSPRRAYEQYF. Full variable domain (outside the CDR3, taken from reference TRBV28 and TRBJ2-7): DVKVTQSSRYLVKRTGEKVFLECVQDMDHENMFWYRQDPGLGLRLIYFSYDVKMKEKGDIPEGYSVSREKKERFSLILESASTNQTSMYLCASSSPRRAYEQYFGPGTRLTVT.

The J gene is TRBJ2-2, the V gene TRBV27, with no clear D. CDR1 and CDR2 (germline): MNHEY, SMNVEV (reference sequence). The CDR3 spans 16 residues. V was pared by 0 bases and J by 1 base, with 9 bases between. DNA of the CDR3: TGTGCCAGCAGTTTATCGCCAGGTTTGAACACCGGGGAGCTGTTTTTT. It specifies CASSLSPGLNTGELFF.

The genes are TRBV28 and TRBJ1-5, with 8 positions matching TRBD1. This CDR3 is 15 amino acids long. Trimming at V came to 6 bases and at J to 6 bases, leaving 10 bases not matched to a gene. The germline V gene encodes CDR1 MDHEN and CDR2 SYDVKM. CDR3 residues: CASRRKGTGGQPQHF. The CDR3 region has the DNA TGTGCCAGCAGGCGGAAGGGGACAGGAGGTCAGCCCCAGCATTTT.

CDR3 in amino acids: CASSVLGASGGTTGELFF. CDR3 bases: TGTGCCAGCAGCGTGCTCGGGGCTAGCGGGGGAACGACCGGGGAGCTGTTTTTT. The chain couples TRBV9 to TRBJ2-2; 10 nucleotides align to TRBD2. CDR1 and CDR2 (germline): SGDLS, YYNGEE. V shed 2 bases and J 5 bases; nucleotides not matched to a gene: 12. The CDR3 is 18 amino acids.